Included here is one T cell receptor beta chain sequence, with context. It lacks a known antigen. There are no base qualities to consult, and no much larger clone falls within one base. This record comes from a study of T cells in narcolepsy listed by TCRdb under 2018. For the wider study: The study enrolled patients with narcolepsy type 1 or type 2 (NT1, NT2) together with healthy control donors. Autoreactive T cells targeting hypocretin neuron self-antigens (hypocretin, TRIB2) were sought in narcolepsy patients, and TCR Vbeta sequencing was used to track clonotypes in blood and CSF.

Based on the germline V gene, the CDR1 and CDR2 sequences are SGHVS and FQNEAQ. The V end loses 1 base and the J end loses 7 bases, and a stretch of 14 bases separates them. The CDR3 measures 15 amino acids from cysteine to phenylalanine. Here the CDR3 DNA is all that survives: 45 bases in frame from base 1. For TCR Vbeta sequencing, memory CD4+ T cells were sorted ex vivo from the peripheral blood of narcolepsy patients and healthy controls. The method behind the library was the immunoSEQ multiplex PCR assay. In TCRdb, the immuneACCESS table is reduced to in-frame sequences with V and J assigned. These tables do not hold every clone; where another copy was compared, an unresolved V gene accounts for under half, and the others remain unexplained. This sample lists fewer than 40,000 clones; around 84% were detected once. The biggest ten clones account for roughly 2.1% of the sample. What the authors observed across the whole study: No sequences matching autoreactive T cell clones were contained in some blood memory CD4+ repertoires from patients and controls. Autoreactive clonotypes were reported to be detected serially in the blood of the same patients and of different patients, but not in the blood of healthy controls. Plots comparing CSF and blood CD4+ T cell clonotypes from the same patient highlighted HCRT-specific and TRIB2-specific autoreactive clonotypes. Patients and controls had comparable numbers of sequenced blood memory CD4+ clonotypes, averaging about 37,000 and 33,000, respectively.

Sequencing was performed on memory (CD45RA-) CD4+ T cells from blood. This sample's cell subset or site label indicates: memory T cells sorted ex vivo from peripheral blood. This chain joins TRBV7-8 to TRBJ1-5, with TRBD1 perhaps the D gene, on 6 matching bases. This receptor was obtained from a human donor in good health. The CDR3 region: CASSLDSGAGQPQHF. At the DNA level, the sequence is TGTGCCAGCAGCTTAGATTCAGGGGCAGGGCAGCCCCAGCATTTT.